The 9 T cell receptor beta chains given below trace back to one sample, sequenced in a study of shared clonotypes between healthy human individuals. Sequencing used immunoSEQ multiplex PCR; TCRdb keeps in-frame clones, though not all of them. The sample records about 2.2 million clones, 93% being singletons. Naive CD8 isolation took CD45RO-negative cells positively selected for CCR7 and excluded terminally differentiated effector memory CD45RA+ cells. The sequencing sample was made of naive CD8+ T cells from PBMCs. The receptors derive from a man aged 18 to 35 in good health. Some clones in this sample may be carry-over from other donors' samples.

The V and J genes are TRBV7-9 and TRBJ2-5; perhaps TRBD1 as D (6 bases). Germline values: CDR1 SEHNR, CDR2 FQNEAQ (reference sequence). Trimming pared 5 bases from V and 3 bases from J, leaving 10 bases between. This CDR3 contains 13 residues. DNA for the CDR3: TGTGCCAGCAGCCACAGGGAAGAAGAGACCCAGTACTTC. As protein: CASSHREEETQYF.

The CDR3 region is CASSLRSGWYNEQFF. CDR3 nucleotide sequence: TGTGCCAGCAGCTTGCGGTCGGGATGGTACAATGAGCAGTTCTTC. The chain links TRBV5-6 to TRBJ2-1, with D tentatively TRBD2 (5 bases). Germline CDR1 is SGHDT and CDR2 is YYEEEE. The CDR3 runs 15 residues. Trimming took 1 base from V and 4 from J, leaving 12 bases between them.

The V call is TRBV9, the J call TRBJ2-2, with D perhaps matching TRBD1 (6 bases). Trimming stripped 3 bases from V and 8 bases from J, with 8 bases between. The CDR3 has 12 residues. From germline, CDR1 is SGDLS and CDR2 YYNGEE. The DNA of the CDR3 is TGTGCCAGCAGCGCTACAGGGGGGGAGCTGTTTTTT. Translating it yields CASSATGGELFF.

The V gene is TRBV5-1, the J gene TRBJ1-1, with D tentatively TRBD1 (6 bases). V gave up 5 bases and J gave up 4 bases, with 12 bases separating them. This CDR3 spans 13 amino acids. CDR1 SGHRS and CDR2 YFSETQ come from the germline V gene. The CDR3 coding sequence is TGCGCCAGCAGTATTGGAGGGGGCACTGAAGCTTTCTTT. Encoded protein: CASSIGGGTEAFF. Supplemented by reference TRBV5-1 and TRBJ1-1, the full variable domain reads KAGVTQTPRYLIKTRGQQVTLSCSPISGHRSVSWYQQTPGQGLQFLFEYFSETQRNKGNFPGRFSGRQFSNSRSEMNVSTLELGDSALYLCASSIGGGTEAFFGQGTRLTVV.

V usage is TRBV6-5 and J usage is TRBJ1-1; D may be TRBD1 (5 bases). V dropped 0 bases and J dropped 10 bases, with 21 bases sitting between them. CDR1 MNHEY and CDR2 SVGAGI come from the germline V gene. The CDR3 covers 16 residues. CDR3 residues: CASSYSRAPGSQGAFF. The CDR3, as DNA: TGTGCCAGCAGTTACTCTAGGGCACCGGGATCTCAGGGAGCTTTCTTT.

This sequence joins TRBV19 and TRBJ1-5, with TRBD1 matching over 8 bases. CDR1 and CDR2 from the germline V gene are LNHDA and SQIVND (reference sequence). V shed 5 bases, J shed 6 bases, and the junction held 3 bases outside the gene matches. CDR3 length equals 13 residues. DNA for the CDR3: TGTGCCAGTAGTGCAGGGGGCGGTCAGCCCCAGCATTTT. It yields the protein CASSAGGGQPQHF.

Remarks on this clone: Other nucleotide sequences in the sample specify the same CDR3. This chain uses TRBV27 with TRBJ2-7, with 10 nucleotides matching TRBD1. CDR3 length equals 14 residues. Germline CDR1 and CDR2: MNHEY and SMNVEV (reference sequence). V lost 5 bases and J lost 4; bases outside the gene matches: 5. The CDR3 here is CASSSRDRGYEQYF. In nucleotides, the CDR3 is TGTGCCAGCAGTAGCCGGGACAGGGGTTACGAGCAGTACTTC.

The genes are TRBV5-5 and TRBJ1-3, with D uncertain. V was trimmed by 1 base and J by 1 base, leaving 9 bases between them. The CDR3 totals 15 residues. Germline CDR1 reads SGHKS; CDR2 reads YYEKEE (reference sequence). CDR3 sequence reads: CASSLSAGSGNTIYF. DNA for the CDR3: TGTGCCAGCAGCTTGTCTGCTGGGTCTGGAAACACCATATATTTT. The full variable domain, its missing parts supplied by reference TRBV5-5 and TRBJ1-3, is DAGVTQSPTHLIKTRGQQVTLRCSPISGHKSVSWYQQVLGQGPQFIFQYYEKEERGRGNFPDRFSARQFPNYSSELNVNALLLGDSALYLCASSLSAGSGNTIYFGEGSWLTVV.

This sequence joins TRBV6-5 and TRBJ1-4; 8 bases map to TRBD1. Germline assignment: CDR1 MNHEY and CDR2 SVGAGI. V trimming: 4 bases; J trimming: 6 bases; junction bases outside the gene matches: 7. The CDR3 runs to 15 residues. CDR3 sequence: CASSSADRVDEKLFF. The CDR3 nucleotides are TGTGCCAGCAGTTCCGCGGACAGGGTAGATGAAAAACTGTTTTTT.